This T cell receptor (beta chain) derives from a study of shared clonotypes between healthy human individuals. Germline values: CDR1 SGHRS, CDR2 YFSETQ. The CDR3 runs 15 residues. V lost 4 bases, J lost 0 bases, and 3 bases stayed unmatched. The donors, all of them Caucasian adults, lived in Nashville, Tennessee. The data were produced by immunoSEQ multiplex PCR, yet TCRdb's version contains in-frame clones alone and is incomplete. The sample lists around 1.4 million clones; 98% to 99% were seen once. This sequence was found in a man aged 30 to 39 in good health. The sample taken for sequencing was naive CD4+ T cells sorted from blood. The sample's subset: CD45RA+ positively selected. The V call is TRBV5-1, the J call TRBJ2-1; TRBD1 matches at 8 bases. Here the CDR3 reads CASSATGGSYNEQFF. The CDR3 DNA reads as TGCGCCAGCAGCGCAACAGGGGGCTCCTACAATGAGCAGTTCTTC.